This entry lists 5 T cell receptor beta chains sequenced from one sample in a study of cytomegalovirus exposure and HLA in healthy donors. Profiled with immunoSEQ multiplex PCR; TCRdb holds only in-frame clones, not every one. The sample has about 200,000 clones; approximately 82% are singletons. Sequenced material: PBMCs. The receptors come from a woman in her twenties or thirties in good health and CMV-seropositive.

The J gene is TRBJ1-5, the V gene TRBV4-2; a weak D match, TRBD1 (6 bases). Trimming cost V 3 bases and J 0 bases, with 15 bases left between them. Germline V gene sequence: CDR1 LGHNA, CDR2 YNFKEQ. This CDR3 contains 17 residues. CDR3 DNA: TGTGCCAGCAGCCACCTTTCCAGGGGTTATAGCAATCAGCCCCAGCATTTT. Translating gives CASSHLSRGYSNQPQHF.

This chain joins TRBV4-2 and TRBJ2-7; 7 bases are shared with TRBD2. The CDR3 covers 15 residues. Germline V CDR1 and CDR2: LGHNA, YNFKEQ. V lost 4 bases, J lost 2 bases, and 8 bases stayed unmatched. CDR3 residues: CASSPRSGGTYEQYF. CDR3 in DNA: TGTGCCAGCAGCCCAAGATCGGGAGGTACCTACGAGCAGTACTTC.

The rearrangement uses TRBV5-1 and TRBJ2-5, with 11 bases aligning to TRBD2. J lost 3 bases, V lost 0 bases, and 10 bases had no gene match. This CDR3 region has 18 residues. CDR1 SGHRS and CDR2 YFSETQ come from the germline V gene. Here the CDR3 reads CASSLAVLAGGRKETQYF. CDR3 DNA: TGCGCCAGCAGCTTGGCGGTGTTAGCGGGAGGGCGTAAAGAGACCCAGTACTTC.

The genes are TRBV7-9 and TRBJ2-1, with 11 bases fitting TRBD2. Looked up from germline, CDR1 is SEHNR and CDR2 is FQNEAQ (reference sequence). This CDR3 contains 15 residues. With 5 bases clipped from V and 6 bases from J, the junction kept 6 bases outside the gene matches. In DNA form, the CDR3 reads TGTGCCAGCAGCCTAGGGACTAGCGGACCCAATGAGCAGTTCTTC. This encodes CASSLGTSGPNEQFF.

The CDR3 DNA is TGCGCCAGCAGCCCCCAACCAGGGAACACTGAAGCTTTCTTT. Translation gives CASSPQPGNTEAFF. The chain carries TRBV5-1 and TRBJ1-1; D gene ambiguous. Trimming cost V 4 bases and J 1 base, with 11 bases left between them. Germline V gives CDR1 SGHRS, CDR2 YFSETQ. This CDR3 has 14 amino acids.